This TCR beta chain was recovered during a study of OX40 agonist ivuxolimab in advanced cancers. Trimming took 0 bases from V and 3 from J, leaving 8 bases between them. The CDR3 spans 14 residues. Clones were sequenced by immunoSEQ multiplex PCR, and TCRdb holds only the in-frame ones, with some missing. The sample yields about 50,000 clones, around 90% seen once. The source was CD4+ or CD8+ T cells sorted from blood, collected in a trial of the OX40 agonist ivuxolimab. The source of this sequence is an adult with an advanced solid tumor such as melanoma, head and neck, liver or kidney cancer. The rearrangement uses TRBV23-1 and TRBJ1-1; D remains unclear. TRBV23-1 is assigned to the ORF class and has an uncertain function. Written as DNA, the CDR3 is TGCGCCAGCAGTCAATCGCCCCGGGACACTGAAGCTTTCTTT. As protein: CASSQSPRDTEAFF.